The 32 T cell receptor beta chains reported below all come from one sample, sequenced in a study of T cell responses to AZD1222 COVID-19 vaccine. Measured with immunoSEQ multiplex PCR; TCRdb has only the in-frame clones, and not every one. The table includes 100,000 or so clones, around 87% detected once. The sequencing here drew on peripheral blood, taken 28 days after the second AZD1222 dose. These receptor sequences come from an adult who received the AZD1222 COVID-19 vaccine.

The J gene is TRBJ2-5, the V gene TRBV5-1; D is possibly TRBD1 (5 bases). Trimming removed 4 bases from V and 2 bases from J, with 9 bases in between. This CDR3 comprises 13 residues. Germline CDR1 reads SGHRS; CDR2 reads YFSETQ. The CDR3 sequence: CASSRRGQETQYF. The DNA of the CDR3 is TGCGCCAGCAGCAGAAGGGGACAAGAGACCCAGTACTTC.

This chain links TRBV30 with TRBJ1-1; D perhaps matches TRBD1 (6 bases). Trimming removed 5 bases at V and 4 bases at J, with 11 bases between. CDR1 is GTSNPN and CDR2 is SVGIG in the germline V gene (reference sequence). The CDR3 is 12 amino acids. In nucleotides, the CDR3 is TGTGCCTGGTGGAGGGGGTCCACTGAAGCTTTCTTT. This sequence encodes CAWWRGSTEAFF.

The V and J genes are TRBV14 and TRBJ1-4, with TRBD1 as a possible D gene (5 bases). Germline V gene data show CDR1 as SGHDN and CDR2 as FVKESK. The CDR3 loop spans 17 amino acids. The V gene lost 0 bases and the J gene lost 2 bases, with 13 bases spanning the gap. CDR3 bases: TGTGCCAGCAGCCAAGATCTTATCGGGGGGACTAATGAAAAACTGTTTTTT. Translated, it gives CASSQDLIGGTNEKLFF.

The rearrangement joins TRBV5-4 to TRBJ2-5; TRBD2 agrees at 9 bases. CDR1 and CDR2 (germline): SGHNT, YYREEE (reference sequence). V gave up 5 bases and J gave up 3 bases; unmatched junction bases: 14. This CDR3 spans 17 amino acids. CDR3 nucleotides: TGTGCCAGCAGTTACCCTGGGCGGGAGGGGGGTAAAGAGACCCAGTACTTC. Its translation is CASSYPGREGGKETQYF.

This chain links TRBV27 with TRBJ2-3; 11 nucleotides align to TRBD2. The V segment lost 5 bases and the J segment 4 bases; nucleotides outside the gene matches: 5. This CDR3 spans 15 amino acids. Germline loops: CDR1 MNHEY, CDR2 SMNVEV (reference sequence). CDR3 DNA sequence: TGTGCCAGCAGTGCCCTAGCGGGAGGAGCAGATACGCAGTATTTT. This encodes CASSALAGGADTQYF.

This clone has a single count. The rearrangement links TRBV18 to TRBJ2-2; 14 nucleotides align to TRBD2. The CDR3 runs to 17 residues. Germline V gene data show CDR1 as KGHSH and CDR2 as LQKENI. Trimming took 1 base from V and 3 from J; bases not matched to a gene: 1. The chain's CDR3 is CASSPRGLAGDTGELFF. The CDR3 DNA sequence: TGTGCCAGCTCACCACGGGGACTAGCGGGGGACACCGGGGAGCTGTTTTTT.

The genes are TRBV27 and TRBJ2-7, with TRBD2 as a possible D gene (6 bases). CDR3 length: 16 residues. The germline V gene encodes CDR1 MNHEY and CDR2 SMNVEV (reference sequence). The V and J ends lost 4 bases and 2 bases respectively, with 18 bases between them. CDR3 sequence reads: CASSSPSGREAYEQYF. CDR3 bases: TGTGCCAGCAGTTCCCCCTCGGGCAGGGAGGCCTACGAGCAGTACTTC.

The chain couples TRBV30 to TRBJ2-7; the D gene is possibly TRBD1 (6 bases). This CDR3 region has 13 residues. Trimming pared 7 bases from V and 2 bases from J, leaving 15 bases between. Looked up from germline, CDR1 is GTSNPN and CDR2 is SVGIG (reference sequence). The chain's CDR3 is CAFNDQGTYEQYF. The DNA of the CDR3 is TGTGCCTTTAATGACCAGGGGACCTACGAGCAGTACTTC.

V gene TRBV5-1 combines with J gene TRBJ1-6; D not certain. The germline V gene has CDR1 SGHRS and CDR2 YFSETQ. The CDR3 runs 16 residues. The ends were cut back, 3 bases at V and 12 bases at J, with 22 bases in the middle. For the CDR3, the DNA is TGCGCCAGCAGCTCTTTCGGGAGGTCGGTTGGAGGACCCCTCCACTTT. The encoded protein is CASSSFGRSVGGPLHF.

The chain is built from TRBV28 and TRBJ2-7; D assignment may be TRBD1 or TRBD2 (5 bases each). The germline V and J ends were trimmed by 5 bases and 5 bases, with 13 bases remaining between them. Germline-derived CDR1 and CDR2 are MDHEN and SYDVKM. The length of the CDR3 is 13 residues. Here the CDR3 DNA reads TGTGCCAGCAGTCTGGGGACGCCGCACGAGCAGTACTTC. Translated: CASSLGTPHEQYF.

This clone was picked up a small number of times. The chain uses TRBV27 and TRBJ1-5, with D unresolved. Germline lookup yields CDR1 MNHEY and CDR2 SMNVEV (reference sequence). V lost 1 base and J 0 bases, leaving 7 bases between the germline ends. The CDR3 contains 15 residues. The CDR3 DNA is TGTGCCAGCAGTTTATACGGGATTAGCAATCAGCCCCAGCATTTT. This gives the protein CASSLYGISNQPQHF.

The J gene is TRBJ2-7, the V gene TRBV9, with D maybe TRBD1 (5 bases). The CDR3 runs 14 residues. V was trimmed by 4 bases and J by 0 bases, leaving 11 bases between them. CDR1 is SGDLS and CDR2 is YYNGEE in the germline V gene. The DNA of the CDR3 is TGTGCCAGCAGCACCGGCAGGGTCTCCTACGAGCAGTACTTC. It is translated as CASSTGRVSYEQYF.

CDR3 coding DNA: TGTGCCAGCAGCTTGGCGGCCCCAAGCACAGATACGCAGTATTTT. The encoded protein is CASSLAAPSTDTQYF. The chain joins TRBV5-5 to TRBJ2-3, with D unclear. Per germline, CDR1 SGHKS and CDR2 YYEKEE (reference sequence). Trimming cost V 0 bases and J 0 bases, with 8 bases left between them. This CDR3 has 15 residues.

This rearrangement joins TRBV5-4 to TRBJ1-2; TRBD1 agrees at 11 bases. This CDR3 contains 16 residues. From germline, CDR1 is SGHNT and CDR2 YYREEE (reference sequence). V dropped 8 bases and J dropped 4; count of bases not matched to a gene: 13. In DNA, the CDR3 is TGTGCCAGTTCGACGGCCGGGACAGGGGGGACCTATGGCTACACCTTC. Protein product: CASSTAGTGGTYGYTF.

Points on this clone: The same CDR3 can be traced to other DNA sequences in this sample. The chain links TRBV27 to TRBJ2-1, with 11 bases identical to TRBD2. There are 15 residues in the CDR3. With V trimmed by 5 bases and J by 3 bases, 3 bases remained unmatched. In germline, CDR1 is MNHEY, CDR2 SMNVEV (reference sequence). The DNA for the CDR3 is TGTGCCAGCAGTCTCACTAGCGGGAGCTACAATGAGCAGTTCTTC. Encoded protein: CASSLTSGSYNEQFF.

CDR3 sequence (DNA): TGTGCCAGCAGCCAAGAAGGACTAGCGGGGGGCGAGCAGTACTTC. It yields the protein CASSQEGLAGGEQYF. The chain couples TRBV3-1 (or the pseudogene TRBV3-2) to TRBJ2-7; TRBD2 aligns across 14 bases. Trimming at V came to 0 bases and at J to 6 bases, leaving 1 base not matched to a gene. CDR3 size: 15 residues. Germline loops: CDR1 LGHDT, CDR2 YNNKEL (reference sequence).

The V and J genes are TRBV9 and TRBJ2-7, with TRBD1 identical over 9 bases. CDR3 length equals 15 residues. V lost 0 bases and J lost 10; bases outside the gene matches: 11. Germline CDR1 is SGDLS and CDR2 is YYNGEE. As DNA, the CDR3 is TGTGCCAGCAGCGTAGAGGGGACAGGGTTTTTACCACAGTACTTC. Its translation: CASSVEGTGFLPQYF.

V and J are TRBV15 and TRBJ1-2; TRBD1 aligns across 7 bases. The V segment lost 5 bases and the J segment 4 bases; nucleotides outside the gene matches: 10. This CDR3 is 15 amino acids long. CDR1 LNHNV and CDR2 YYDKDF come from the germline V gene (reference sequence). CDR3 nucleotides: TGTGCCACCAGCTTCAACAGGGGCCTGGGCTATGGCTACACCTTC. Its translation is CATSFNRGLGYGYTF.

This clone was observed once. The V gene is TRBV19, the J gene TRBJ2-3; 7 bases fit TRBD2. The CDR3 length is 16 residues. Germline CDR1 LNHDA, CDR2 SQIVND (reference sequence). The V and J ends lost 6 bases and 2 bases, in that order; junction bases with no gene match: 11. As DNA, the CDR3 is TGTGCCAGTAGCGAAGCCTTTAGCGGGCCCACAGATACGCAGTATTTT. This translates into CASSEAFSGPTDTQYF. Supplemented by reference TRBV19 and TRBJ2-3, the full variable domain reads DGGITQSPKYLFRKEGQNVTLSCEQNLNHDAMYWYRQDPGQGLRLIYYSQIVNDFQKGDIAEGYSVSREKKESFPLTVTSAQKNPTAFYLCASSEAFSGPTDTQYFGPGTRLTVL.

This sequence joins TRBV18 and TRBJ1-2; 7 nucleotides line up with TRBD1. V lost 0 bases, J lost 4 bases, and 2 bases stayed unmatched. The CDR3 consists of 14 residues. Germline CDR1 is KGHSH and CDR2 is LQKENI. This chain's CDR3 is CASSPPGQLYGYTF. The DNA of the CDR3 is TGTGCCAGCTCACCACCGGGACAGCTCTATGGCTACACCTTC. Looking up the rest from reference TRBV18 and TRBJ1-2 gives the full variable domain: NAGVMQNPRHLVRRRGQEARLRCSPMKGHSHVYWYRQLPEEGLKFMVYLQKENIIDESGMPKERFSAEFPKEGPSILRIQQVVRGDSAAYFCASSPPGQLYGYTFGSGTRLTVV.

The chain couples TRBV5-4 to TRBJ1-2; D uncertain. The CDR3 has 12 residues. CDR1 and CDR2 (germline): SGHNT, YYREEE (reference sequence). V lost 4 bases and J lost 3, with 7 bases in between. The CDR3 loop reads CASSPSDYGYTF. CDR3 coding DNA: TGTGCCAGCAGCCCCTCGGACTATGGCTACACCTTC.

This clone was seen only once. The V call is TRBV27, the J call TRBJ2-7, with D possibly matching TRBD2 (6 bases). With 3 bases removed from V and 0 bases from J, the gap between germline ends came to 18 bases. The CDR3 has 17 amino acids. Germline values: CDR1 MNHEY, CDR2 SMNVEV (reference sequence). CDR3 amino acids: CASSFWRGRGSSYEQYF. The CDR3 DNA reads TGTGCCAGCAGTTTTTGGCGGGGACGGGGCAGCTCCTACGAGCAGTACTTC.

This chain links TRBV28 with TRBJ2-4; TRBD2 aligns across 7 bases. With V trimmed by 8 bases and J by 8 bases, 9 bases remained unmatched. The CDR3 spans 13 residues. Germline assignment: CDR1 MDHEN and CDR2 SYDVKM. CDR3 sequence: CASRGEGRDIQYF. As DNA, the CDR3 is TGTGCCAGCCGCGGGGAGGGACGGGACATTCAGTACTTC.

This clone appeared a few times. The chain recombines TRBV28 with TRBJ1-1; tentatively, D is TRBD1 (6 bases). The CDR3 extends over 13 amino acids. CDR1 is MDHEN, CDR2 SYDVKM, per germline. Deletions cut 6 bases from V and 0 bases from J, with 8 bases between. The CDR3 spells CASRGQMNTEAFF. The CDR3 nucleotides are TGTGCCAGCAGGGGACAAATGAACACTGAAGCTTTCTTT.

The chain links TRBV30 to TRBJ1-5; D is perhaps TRBD1 (5 bases). The CDR3 extends over 13 amino acids. Trimming took off 3 bases at V and 6 bases at J, with 12 bases between the two ends. Germline CDR1 is GTSNPN and CDR2 is SVGIG (reference sequence). CDR3 bases: TGTGCCTGGAGCGGGGGAACAGGTCAGCCCCAGCATTTT. Translation gives CAWSGGTGQPQHF.

The J gene is TRBJ1-4, the V gene TRBV13; 9 bases are shared with TRBD1. Germline-derived CDR1 and CDR2 are PRHDT and FYEKMQ (reference sequence). The J segment lost 6 bases and the V segment lost 2 bases, leaving 7 bases of the junction unmatched. This CDR3 spans 16 amino acids. CDR3 sequence: CASSLSMGQGHEKLFF. The CDR3, as DNA: TGTGCCAGCAGCTTAAGTATGGGACAGGGCCATGAAAAACTGTTTTTT.

The gene calls are TRBV5-4 and TRBJ1-1, with unresolved D. Germline V gene sequence: CDR1 SGHNT, CDR2 YYREEE (reference sequence). Trimming shortened V by 4 bases and J by 4 bases, and 14 bases separated the two germline ends. The CDR3 covers 14 residues. The CDR3 protein is CASSPPGKITEAFF. CDR3 bases: TGTGCCAGCAGCCCCCCGGGGAAGATCACTGAAGCTTTCTTT.

The rearrangement uses TRBV19 and TRBJ1-2; the D is unclear. V was shortened by 5 bases and J by 1 base, with 14 bases between the two germline ends. The CDR3 sequence is 15 residues long. In germline, CDR1 is LNHDA, CDR2 SQIVND (reference sequence). CDR3 nucleotides: TGTGCCAGTAGTCCAATAGGGAAGAATAACTATGGCTACACCTTC. This sequence encodes CASSPIGKNNYGYTF.

The V gene is TRBV3-1 (or the pseudogene TRBV3-2), the J gene TRBJ1-6; weak D call: TRBD1 (6 bases). The CDR3 has 16 residues. V was trimmed by 2 bases and J by 5 bases, leaving 13 bases between them. CDR1 LGHDT and CDR2 YNNKEL come from the germline V gene (reference sequence). In DNA form, the CDR3 reads TGTGCCAGCAGCCAAATGCAGGGGCGTAATAATTCACCCCTCCACTTT. It yields the protein CASSQMQGRNNSPLHF.

The chain combines TRBV4-3 with TRBJ1-1; possibly TRBD1 for D (6 bases). Germline V lookup: CDR1 LGHNA, CDR2 YSLEER. V was clipped by 3 bases and J by 6 bases, with 14 bases between them. The CDR3 is made up of 14 amino acids. CDR3 amino acids: CASSQRTGFAEAFF. For the CDR3, the DNA is TGCGCCAGCAGCCAGAGAACAGGGTTCGCTGAAGCTTTCTTT.

The V gene is TRBV3-1 (or the pseudogene TRBV3-2), the J gene TRBJ1-3; D not certain. The germline V gene encodes CDR1 LGHDT and CDR2 YNNKEL (reference sequence). CDR3 size: 15 residues. The V end was cut by 2 bases, the J end by 0 bases, with 8 bases between. CDR3 DNA: TGTGCCAGCAGCCAACAAACAGTCTCTGGAAACACCATATATTTT. Translating it yields CASSQQTVSGNTIYF.

The rearrangement links TRBV5-1 to TRBJ2-5; D is perhaps TRBD1 (6 bases). From germline, CDR1 is SGHRS and CDR2 YFSETQ. Trimming pared 0 bases from V and 9 bases from J, leaving 6 bases between. The length of the CDR3 is 11 residues. DNA of the CDR3: TGCGCCAGCAGCTTGGAGGGGGCCCAGTACTTC. This translates into CASSLEGAQYF. Variable domain in full (rest from reference TRBV5-1 and TRBJ2-5): KAGVTQTPRYLIKTRGQQVTLSCSPISGHRSVSWYQQTPGQGLQFLFEYFSETQRNKGNFPGRFSGRQFSNSRSEMNVSTLELGDSALYLCASSLEGAQYFGPGTRLLVL.